Below, one T cell receptor (beta chain) is given with its context. Germline V gene sequence: CDR1 DFQATT, CDR2 SNEGSKA (reference sequence). The CDR3 has 13 residues. V dropped 6 bases and J dropped 7; count of bases not matched to a gene: 7. The sample comes from a study of response to subunit inactivated influenza vaccine. TCRdb reprocessed the RT-PCR reads with MiXCR, giving one entry per CDR3 protein. The sample records about 540,000 distinct CDR3 sequences, less than 25% being singletons. This same sample was also part of a study on T cells expressing NK-cell markers. That source adds: Libraries used 5'RACE template switching adding universal primer site and UMIs. All TCR beta repertoires analysed originated from sorted CD3+CD56+NKG2C+, CD3+CD56+NKG2C- and CD3+CD56-NKG2C+ T cells. Six or seven donors had dominant NKG2C+ clonotypes that comprised roughly 1.0-8% of their CD8+ T cells.

The starting material was CD4+ T cells sorted from PBMCs, obtained 11 to 12 days after vaccination. This receptor was identified in a man in his forties or fifties who received an inactivated influenza vaccine. V gene TRBV20-1 combines with J gene TRBJ2-7, with TRBD2 matching over 12 bases. The CDR3 reads CSATLLAGGEQYF. CDR3 DNA sequence: TGCAGTGCGACTTTACTAGCGGGAGGAGAGCAGTACTTC.